The 8 T cell receptor beta chains reported below all come from one sample, sequenced in a study of shared clonotypes between healthy human individuals. The method was immunoSEQ multiplex PCR; TCRdb's version includes in-frame clones alone and lacks a portion of them. The sample has some 1 million clones; more than 60% are singletons. What was sequenced was memory CD4+ T cells sorted from blood. Subset indicated: CD45RA-negative fraction. Source of these receptors: a man younger than 35 in good health.

The chain joins TRBV7-8 to TRBJ1-2; the D gene is possibly TRBD1 (6 bases). The CDR3 is made up of 17 amino acids. The germline V gene encodes CDR1 SGHVS and CDR2 FQNEAQ. The V end lost 4 bases, the J end lost 4 bases, and 22 bases lay between the germline ends. This chain's CDR3 is CASSSSDRLHLIYGYTF. CDR3 nucleotide sequence: TGTGCCAGCAGCTCATCGGACAGACTTCACTTAATCTATGGCTACACCTTC. Looking up the rest from reference TRBV7-8 and TRBJ1-2 gives the full variable domain: GAGVSQSPRYKVAKRGQDVALRCDPISGHVSLFWYQQALGQGPEFLTYFQNEAQLDKSGLPSDRFFAERPEGSVSTLKIQRTQQEDSAVYLCASSSSDRLHLIYGYTFGSGTRLTVV.

Points on this clone: This same CDR3 is encoded by further DNA sequences in the sample. The rearrangement joins TRBV18 to TRBJ2-7; D is tentatively TRBD1 or TRBD2 (5 bases each). Germline V CDR1 and CDR2: KGHSH, LQKENI. There are 15 residues in the CDR3. V lost 6 bases, J lost 3 bases, and 18 bases lay in between. CDR3 nucleotide sequence: TGTGCCAGCTCGCCCAGCAGGGACCGTGACTACGAGCAGTACTTC. Translated, it gives CASSPSRDRDYEQYF.

Comment on this clone: One end of the junction does not line up with germline, which may come from a read error. The chain joins TRBV7-7 to TRBJ2-2, with D perhaps matching TRBD2 (5 bases). CDR3 length equals 14 residues. Germline V CDR1 and CDR2: SSHAT, FNYEAQ (reference sequence). This CDR3 reads CASSLGSPTGELFF. The CDR3 DNA reads TGTGCTAGCAGCTTAGGGAGCCCAACCGGGGAGCTGTTTTTT.

The chain carries TRBV2 and TRBJ1-5, with TRBD1 identical over 9 bases. With 6 bases clipped from V and 7 bases from J, the junction kept 7 bases outside the gene matches. The CDR3 contains 14 residues. The germline gives CDR1 SNHLY, CDR2 FYNNEI. The CDR3 region has the DNA TGTGCCAGCAGCGTACAGGGGGCAAAACAGCCCCAGCATTTT. Its protein is CASSVQGAKQPQHF.

This clone showed up just once. The J gene is TRBJ2-2, the V gene TRBV4-1; a weak D match, TRBD1 (5 bases). Germline V gives CDR1 MGHRA, CDR2 YSYEKL. This CDR3 is 15 amino acids long. V dropped 0 bases and J dropped 0 bases, with 5 bases sitting between them. CDR3 DNA: TGCGCCAGCAGCCAAGAGACAGCGAACACCGGGGAGCTGTTTTTT. As protein: CASSQETANTGELFF.

This chain joins TRBV6-1 and TRBJ1-3; tentative D call: TRBD1 (5 bases). The CDR3 length is 13 residues. Trimming shortened V by 4 bases and J by 4 bases, and 8 bases separated the two germline ends. CDR1 is MNHNS and CDR2 is SASEGT in the germline V gene. CDR3 in DNA: TGTGCCAGCAGTGCTCCAGGGGGAAACACCATATATTTT. This codes for CASSAPGGNTIYF.

The chain uses TRBV7-9 and TRBJ1-4; the D is unclear. CDR1 and CDR2 (germline): SEHNR, FQNEAQ (reference sequence). Trimming removed 5 bases from V and 4 bases from J, with 8 bases in between. The CDR3 length is 13 residues. CDR3 sequence reads: CASSGVVNEKLFF. The CDR3, as DNA: TGTGCCAGCAGCGGGGTAGTTAATGAAAAACTGTTTTTT.

On this clone itself: Additional DNA sequences in this sample encode the identical CDR3. This chain connects TRBV11-2 to TRBJ2-7; possibly TRBD1 or TRBD2 for D (5 bases each). Germline lookup yields CDR1 SGHAT and CDR2 FQNNGV. V was clipped by 0 bases and J by 9 bases, with 6 bases between them. The length of the CDR3 is 11 residues. Written as DNA, the CDR3 is TGTGCCAGCAGCTTAGAGAGGGGGCAGTACTTC. Protein: CASSLERGQYF.